Below are 10 T cell receptor beta chains sequenced from a single sample in a study of T cell repertoires in cytomegalovirus infection. From the reads, TCRdb called clonotypes with MiXCR, one entry per CDR3 protein. The sample holds roughly 320,000 distinct CDR3 sequences, around 9.1% seen once. Input material: PBMCs. These receptors were collected from a human donor in good health (CMV status not recorded). Some clones in this sample may be carry-over from other donors' samples.

There are many counts of this clonotype. The genes are TRBV6-5 and TRBJ2-2; D unclear. This CDR3 has 17 residues. Germline CDR1 MNHEY, CDR2 SVGAGI. The V end was cut by 0 bases, the J end by 0 bases, with 11 bases between. CDR3 protein: CASSYSYGNSNTGELFF. The CDR3 coding sequence is TGTGCCAGCAGTTACTCGTATGGCAACTCGAACACCGGGGAGCTGTTTTTT.

This clonotype was found many times. This chain joins TRBV12-3 or TRBV12-4 and TRBJ2-3; TRBD2 aligns across 10 bases. The V and J ends lost 3 bases and 4 bases, in that order; junction bases with no gene match: 4. This CDR3 spans 15 amino acids. CDR3 loop: CASSFASGGSDTQYF. The CDR3 DNA reads TGTGCCAGCAGTTTTGCTAGCGGGGGCTCAGATACGCAGTATTTT.

This clonotype turned up a few times. V gene TRBV3-1 combines with J gene TRBJ2-3; D might be TRBD2 (5 bases). Germline V gives CDR1 LGHDT, CDR2 YNNKEL (reference sequence). The CDR3 loop spans 16 amino acids. Trimming took 4 bases from V and 2 from J, leaving 16 bases between them. Here the CDR3 reads CASSRMVLGDTDTQYF. CDR3 nucleotide sequence: TGTGCCAGCAGCCGGATGGTCCTCGGGGACACAGATACGCAGTATTTT.

This clonotype was detected ten times or more. This chain uses TRBV12-3 or TRBV12-4 with TRBJ2-5; 10 nucleotides line up with TRBD2. Trimming cost V 6 bases and J 5 bases; bases outside gene matches: 3. The CDR3 sequence is 13 residues long. The CDR3 sequence: CASRFSGGETQYF. CDR3 coding DNA: TGTGCCAGCAGATTTAGCGGGGGGGAGACCCAGTACTTC.

The chain links TRBV29-1 to TRBJ1-1; 7 bases map to TRBD1. The CDR3 extends over 11 amino acids. The V segment lost 7 bases and the J segment 6 bases; nucleotides outside the gene matches: 5. Germline lookup yields CDR1 SQVTM and CDR2 ANQGSEA. The CDR3 region is CSGIQGSEAFF. CDR3 in DNA: TGCAGCGGTATACAGGGGTCTGAAGCTTTCTTT.

This clonotype was seen a few times. This chain links TRBV2 with TRBJ1-1; possible D gene TRBD1, 6 bases. Looked up from germline, CDR1 is SNHLY and CDR2 is FYNNEI. This CDR3 spans 15 amino acids. Between the trimmed V and J ends, which lost 3 bases and 0 bases, there was a span of 11 bases. In nucleotides, the CDR3 is TGTGCCAGCAGTGAGAGGGGACACCTGAACACTGAAGCTTTCTTT. Its translation: CASSERGHLNTEAFF. Full variable domain (rest looked up from reference TRBV2 and TRBJ1-1): EPEVTQTPSHQVTQMGQEVILRCVPISNHLYFYWYRQILGQKVEFLVSFYNNEISEKSEIFDDQFSVERPDGSNFTLKIRSTKLEDSAMYFCASSERGHLNTEAFFGQGTRLTVV.

This clonotype has a count of ten or more. The genes are TRBV7-9 and TRBJ2-1, with 10 positions matching TRBD2. CDR1 is SEHNR, CDR2 FQNEAQ, per germline (reference sequence). V was pared by 1 base and J by 4 bases, with 10 bases of the junction left unmatched. The CDR3 totals 18 residues. Here the CDR3 reads CASSLDPASGGPYNEQFF. CDR3 nucleotide sequence: TGTGCCAGCAGCTTAGATCCAGCTAGCGGGGGACCGTACAATGAGCAGTTCTTC.

This clonotype was seen ten or more times. The CDR3 spells CASTFQKGPIQTSNTEAFF. The DNA of the CDR3 is TGTGCCAGTACCTTCCAAAAGGGGCCTATACAGACCTCGAACACTGAAGCTTTCTTT. This chain links TRBV19 with TRBJ1-1; the D gene is possibly TRBD1 (5 bases). Per the germline V gene, CDR1 is LNHDA and CDR2 is SQIVND (reference sequence). V lost 7 bases, J lost 1 base, and 28 bases lay in between. The CDR3 runs to 19 residues.

This clonotype was counted at least ten times. The CDR3 sequence: CASSQSKGQGGYTF. CDR3 DNA sequence: TGCGCCAGCAGCCAATCTAAGGGGCAAGGGGGCTACACCTTC. The V call is TRBV4-1, the J call TRBJ1-2; TRBD1 is a possible D gene (5 bases). Trimming left V 2 bases short and J 8 bases short, with 15 bases between. Germline V gene lookup returns CDR1 MGHRA and CDR2 YSYEKL. The CDR3 is 14 amino acids.

This clonotype showed up many times. V and J are TRBV7-2 and TRBJ2-1, with D perhaps matching TRBD1 (6 bases). With 0 bases removed from V and 4 bases from J, the gap between germline ends came to 22 bases. The CDR3 runs 19 residues. The V gene's germline CDR1 is SGHTA and CDR2 FQGNSA. CDR3 coding DNA: TGTGCCAGCAGCTTAGCGCGAGGAGGCAGTTGGGACATTTACAATGAGCAGTTCTTC. Translation gives CASSLARGGSWDIYNEQFF.